Shown below are 26 T cell receptor beta chains from a single sample sequenced in a study of CD8+ T cells in alopecia areata. Extraction and reverse transcription of RNA yielded cDNA as the sequencing template. TCRdb keeps only in-frame clones here, not all; method: immunoSEQ multiplex PCR. The data show about 150,000 clones, approximately 53% seen once. The sample consisted of CD8+ T cells sorted from blood, taken at week 0. The receptors stem from a human donor with alopecia areata.

The V and J genes are TRBV25-1 and TRBJ2-7; 9 bases align to TRBD2. Germline assignment: CDR1 MGHDK and CDR2 SYGVNS. V lost 4 bases to trimming and J lost 2 bases; unmatched junction nucleotides: 0. The CDR3 extends over 13 amino acids. The DNA of the CDR3 is TGTGCCAGCAGTGTAGCGGGGGCCTACGAGCAGTACTTC. Translated, it gives CASSVAGAYEQYF.

V is TRBV13 and J is TRBJ2-7; 8 nucleotides match TRBD2. CDR1 and CDR2 (germline): PRHDT, FYEKMQ (reference sequence). The CDR3 contains 15 residues. V trimming: 5 bases; J trimming: 4 bases; junction bases outside the gene matches: 10. CDR3 region: CASSAAGGGRYEQYF. The CDR3 nucleotides read TGTGCCAGCAGCGCCGCTGGCGGGGGGCGGTACGAGCAGTACTTC. Looking up the rest from reference TRBV13 and TRBJ2-7 gives the full variable domain: AAGVIQSPRHLIKEKRETATLKCYPIPRHDTVYWYQQGPGQDPQFLISFYEKMQSDKGSIPDRFSAQQFSDYHSELNMSSLELGDSALYFCASSAAGGGRYEQYFGPGTRLTVT.

The chain recombines TRBV20-1 with TRBJ2-1, with D unclear. V was pared by 5 bases and J by 7 bases, with 9 bases between. CDR1 DFQATT and CDR2 SNEGSKA come from the germline V gene (reference sequence). CDR3 length: 11 residues. The CDR3 is CSAPLLNEQFF. The CDR3 DNA reads as TGCAGTGCTCCGCTTTTGAATGAGCAGTTCTTC.

This chain joins TRBV7-9 and TRBJ2-2, with D perhaps TRBD2 (7 bases). CDR3 length: 14 amino acids. V was pared by 8 bases and J by 10 bases, with 20 bases between. The V gene's germline CDR1 is SEHNR and CDR2 FQNEAQ (reference sequence). CDR3 loop: CASGLDGGASELFF. The CDR3 DNA is TGTGCCAGCGGACTGGATGGGGGGGCGTCGGAGCTGTTTTTT. Full variable domain (remainder filled in from reference TRBV7-9 and TRBJ2-2): DTGVSQNPRHKITKRGQNVTFRCDPISEHNRLYWYRQTLGQGPEFLTYFQNEAQLEKSRLLSDRFSAERPKGSFSTLEIQRTEQGDSAMYLCASGLDGGASELFFGEGSRLTVL.

The chain couples TRBV29-1 to TRBJ1-2; 8 bases are shared with TRBD1. Per germline, CDR1 SQVTM and CDR2 ANQGSEA. Trimming removed 4 bases from V and 4 bases from J; junction bases left unmatched: 14. There are 16 residues in the CDR3. The CDR3 nucleotides are TGCAGCGTTGGAGAACCGGGACAGGAACATTCCTATGGCTACACCTTC. The encoded protein is CSVGEPGQEHSYGYTF.

This chain connects TRBV4-3 to TRBJ2-3; TRBD2 might be the D (5 bases). Per germline, CDR1 LGHNA and CDR2 YSLEER. This CDR3 has 13 residues. V lost 0 bases and J lost 6, with 7 bases in between. This CDR3 reads CASSQDRTDTQYF. CDR3 DNA sequence: TGCGCCAGCAGCCAAGATCGGACTGATACGCAGTATTTT.

The J gene is TRBJ2-3, the V gene TRBV9; 8 bases map to TRBD1. The V segment lost 7 bases and the J segment 4 bases; nucleotides outside the gene matches: 5. Germline V lookup: CDR1 SGDLS, CDR2 YYNGEE. The CDR3 length is 13 residues. Here the CDR3 reads CASRRQGSDTQYF. CDR3 nucleotide sequence: TGTGCCAGCCGTCGACAGGGGTCAGATACGCAGTATTTT.

The chain couples TRBV5-6 to TRBJ2-3; D may be TRBD1 (6 bases). The germline V and J ends were trimmed by 0 bases and 0 bases, with 11 bases remaining between them. Germline-derived CDR1 and CDR2 are SGHDT and YYEEEE. The CDR3 loop spans 16 amino acids. The DNA for the CDR3 is TGTGCCAGCAGCTTGGTGAGGACAGATAGCACAGATACGCAGTATTTT. It is translated as CASSLVRTDSTDTQYF.

The chain links TRBV25-1 to TRBJ2-7, with TRBD1 as a possible D gene (5 bases). Germline assignment: CDR1 MGHDK and CDR2 SYGVNS. Trimming shortened V by 5 bases and J by 4 bases, and 6 bases separated the two germline ends. The CDR3 consists of 11 residues. The CDR3 loop is CASSPGYEQYF. The CDR3 coding sequence is TGTGCCAGCAGTCCAGGGTACGAGCAGTACTTC.

This sequence joins TRBV11-2 and TRBJ2-7; 7 bases line up with TRBD1. Trimming removed 0 bases from V and 5 bases from J; junction bases left unmatched: 7. Germline values: CDR1 SGHAT, CDR2 FQNNGV. The CDR3 spans 15 residues. The CDR3 nucleotides read TGTGCCAGCAGCTTAGACCCGACAGGGTCTAACGAGCAGTACTTC. Its protein product is CASSLDPTGSNEQYF.

The J gene is TRBJ2-3, the V gene TRBV2, with 11 bases aligning to TRBD2. The CDR3 extends over 16 amino acids. V shed 3 bases, J shed 6 bases, and the junction held 8 bases outside the gene matches. Germline V lookup: CDR1 SNHLY, CDR2 FYNNEI. CDR3 in DNA: TGTGCCAGCAGTGAGATCGTAGCGGGGGGGCCTGATACGCAGTATTTT. Amino acids: CASSEIVAGGPDTQYF.

This chain connects TRBV11-2 to TRBJ2-3, with TRBD2 identical over 8 bases. The germline gives CDR1 SGHAT, CDR2 FQNNGV. The CDR3 has 15 residues. J was trimmed by 4 bases and V by 5 bases; bases with no gene match: 8. CDR3 sequence: CASSTRGGAADTQYF. In DNA, the CDR3 is TGTGCCAGCAGCACCCGGGGGGGGGCAGCAGATACGCAGTATTTT.

This clone was recorded a few times. The chain carries TRBV30 and TRBJ1-2, with TRBD1 as a possible D gene (6 bases). Trimming left V 3 bases short and J 4 bases short, with 15 bases between. The CDR3 sequence is 14 residues long. Germline V lookup: CDR1 GTSNPN, CDR2 SVGIG (reference sequence). The CDR3 bases are TGTGCCTGGAGCGCGGGGAGCAGGGGCTATGGCTACACCTTC. It encodes CAWSAGSRGYGYTF.

This rearrangement joins TRBV28 to TRBJ2-5; the D gene is possibly TRBD1 (6 bases). Germline CDR1 and CDR2: MDHEN and SYDVKM. V gave up 5 bases and J gave up 5 bases, with 18 bases separating them. This CDR3 has 15 residues. CDR3 in DNA: TGTGCCAGCAGTCCTCTCGTCGACAGGCATGAGACCCAGTACTTC. Amino acids: CASSPLVDRHETQYF.

V usage is TRBV29-1 and J usage is TRBJ2-5; the D gene could be TRBD1 or TRBD2 (5 bases each). Germline CDR1 reads SQVTM; CDR2 reads ANQGSEA. Trimming shortened V by 3 bases and J by 2 bases, and 7 bases separated the two germline ends. This CDR3 is 12 amino acids long. CDR3 sequence: CSVDGGQETQYF. Here the CDR3 DNA reads TGCAGCGTTGATGGGGGACAAGAGACCCAGTACTTC.

This clone has a single count. This chain links TRBV4-3 with TRBJ1-1; TRBD1 matches at 7 bases. The CDR3 runs to 15 residues. Germline values: CDR1 LGHNA, CDR2 YSLEER. Trimming took 2 bases from V and 1 from J; bases not matched to a gene: 4. In DNA form, the CDR3 reads TGCGCCAGCAGCCAACACAGGGGAGGGAACACTGAAGCTTTCTTT. It specifies CASSQHRGGNTEAFF.

This clone occurred a few times. The rearrangement uses TRBV4-3 and TRBJ2-7; 9 bases map to TRBD2. The V gene's germline CDR1 is LGHNA and CDR2 YSLEER. The CDR3 has 18 amino acids. V lost 0 bases to trimming and J lost 3 bases; unmatched junction nucleotides: 12. The CDR3 is CASSQDIIRERGDYEQYF. The DNA for the CDR3 is TGCGCCAGCAGCCAAGATATTATTCGGGAGCGGGGGGACTACGAGCAGTACTTC.

This clone was counted a few times. The chain couples TRBV23-1 to TRBJ1-5, with D hard to call. TRBV23-1 is reported as an ORF; its role is uncertain. There are 15 residues in the CDR3. Between the trimmed V and J ends, which lost 0 bases and 4 bases, there was a span of 10 bases. Here the CDR3 DNA reads TGCGCCAGCAGTCAATCATCACGGGTGAATCAGCCCCAGCATTTT. It encodes CASSQSSRVNQPQHF.

This clone showed up just a few times. The chain carries TRBV11-2 and TRBJ1-3; D gene ambiguous. In germline, CDR1 is SGHAT, CDR2 FQNNGV. V was trimmed by 5 bases and J by 0 bases, leaving 14 bases between them. The length of the CDR3 is 16 residues. The DNA for the CDR3 is TGTGCCAGCAGCCTCGGACGGGCCATCTCTGGAAACACCATATATTTT. As protein: CASSLGRAISGNTIYF.

The J gene is TRBJ2-3, the V gene TRBV29-1; a weak D match, TRBD1 (6 bases). Germline V gene data show CDR1 as SQVTM and CDR2 as ANQGSEA. CDR3 size: 12 residues. The V and J ends lost 2 bases and 9 bases respectively, with 12 bases between them. The CDR3 region has the DNA TGCAGCGTTGAACTACCCGACAGGACGCAGTATTTT. Its translation is CSVELPDRTQYF.

This clone has only a few counts. The rearrangement joins TRBV29-1 to TRBJ2-1, with D hard to call. Trimming stripped 3 bases from V and 5 bases from J, with 5 bases between. The V gene's germline CDR1 is SQVTM and CDR2 ANQGSEA. CDR3 length equals 11 residues. CDR3 sequence: CSVDLNNEQFF. DNA of the CDR3: TGCAGCGTTGATCTTAACAATGAGCAGTTCTTC.

The chain has TRBV27 and TRBJ1-1; tentatively, D is TRBD1 (5 bases). Trimming took 5 bases from V and 1 from J, leaving 11 bases between them. Germline CDR1 is MNHEY and CDR2 is SMNVEV (reference sequence). The CDR3 is 14 residues long. The CDR3 protein is CASSPFRANTEAFF. DNA for the CDR3: TGTGCCAGCAGTCCGTTCAGGGCGAACACTGAAGCTTTCTTT.

The J gene is TRBJ2-1, the V gene TRBV9; 8 nucleotides agree with TRBD1. The CDR3 loop spans 16 amino acids. With V trimmed by 4 bases and J by 4 bases, 10 bases remained unmatched. The germline V gene encodes CDR1 SGDLS and CDR2 YYNGEE. CDR3 loop: CASSKTTGGGYNEQFF. CDR3 nucleotide sequence: TGTGCCAGCAGCAAGACCACAGGGGGAGGTTACAATGAGCAGTTCTTC.

This chain joins TRBV5-1 and TRBJ2-7; D not certain. CDR1 and CDR2 (germline): SGHRS, YFSETQ. The CDR3 runs 15 residues. The V gene lost 0 bases and the J gene lost 1 base, with 11 bases spanning the gap. CDR3 region: CASSLASEGSYEQYF. Here the CDR3 DNA reads TGCGCCAGCAGCTTGGCCAGCGAAGGGTCCTACGAGCAGTACTTC.

J is TRBJ2-5 and V is TRBV7-6; 7 positions agree with TRBD2. The CDR3 covers 16 residues. Germline CDR1 reads SGHVS; CDR2 reads FNYEAQ. The trim removed 5 bases at V and 3 bases at J, leaving 12 bases unmatched. This chain's CDR3 is CASSPLTSSYEETQYF. CDR3 nucleotides: TGTGCCAGCAGCCCCCTGACTAGCAGCTACGAAGAGACCCAGTACTTC.

In its sample, this clone was seen a few times. The rearrangement uses TRBV11-2 and TRBJ1-4; 8 bases fit TRBD1. The J segment lost 5 bases and the V segment lost 5 bases, leaving 4 bases of the junction unmatched. Germline V gene lookup returns CDR1 SGHAT and CDR2 FQNNGV. The CDR3 contains 14 residues. The CDR3 DNA reads TGTGCCAGCAGCCCCGACAGGGGCAATGAAAAACTGTTTTTT. Encoded protein: CASSPDRGNEKLFF.